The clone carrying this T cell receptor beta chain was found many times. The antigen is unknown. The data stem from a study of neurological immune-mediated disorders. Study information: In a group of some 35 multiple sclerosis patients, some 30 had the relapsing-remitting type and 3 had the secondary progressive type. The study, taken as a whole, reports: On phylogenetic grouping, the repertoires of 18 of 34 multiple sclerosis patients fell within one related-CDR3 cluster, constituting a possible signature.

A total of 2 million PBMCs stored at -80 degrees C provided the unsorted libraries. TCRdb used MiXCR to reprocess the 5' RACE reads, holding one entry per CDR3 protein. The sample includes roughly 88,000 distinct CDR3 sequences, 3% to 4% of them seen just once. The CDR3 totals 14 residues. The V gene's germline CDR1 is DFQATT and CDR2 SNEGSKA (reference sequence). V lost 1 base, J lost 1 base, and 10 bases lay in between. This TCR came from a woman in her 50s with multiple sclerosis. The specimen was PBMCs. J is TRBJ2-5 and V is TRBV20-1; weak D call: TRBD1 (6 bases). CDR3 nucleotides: TGCAGTGCTAGAGGGTGGACAGTCCAAGAGACCCAGTACTTC. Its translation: CSARGWTVQETQYF.